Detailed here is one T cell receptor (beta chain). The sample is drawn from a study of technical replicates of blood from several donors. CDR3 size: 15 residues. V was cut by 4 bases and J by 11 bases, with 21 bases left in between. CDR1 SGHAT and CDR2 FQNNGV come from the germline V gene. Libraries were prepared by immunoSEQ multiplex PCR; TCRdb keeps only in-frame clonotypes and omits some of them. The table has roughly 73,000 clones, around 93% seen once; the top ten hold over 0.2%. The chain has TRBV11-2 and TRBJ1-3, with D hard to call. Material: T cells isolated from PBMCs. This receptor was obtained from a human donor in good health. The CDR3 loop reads CASSSPRGSPIPIYF. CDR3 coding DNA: TGTGCCAGCAGCTCCCCACGCGGTTCCCCGATACCCATATATTTT.